Below are 5 T cell receptor beta chains sequenced from a single sample in a study of Graves' ophthalmopathy and Graves' hyperthyroidism. Using RNA transcripts, the TCR beta CDR3 regions were amplified. HTBI primers were employed in first-round RT-PCR, then a second-round multiplex PCR followed. TCRdb passed the multiplex PCR reads through MiXCR, listing each CDR3 protein once. The profile covers over 150,000 distinct CDR3 sequences, with 30% to 45% appearing a single time and approximately 6.3% taken by the ten largest. The sequenced sample was peripheral blood. The receptors here all came from a woman in her 40s with Graves' ophthalmopathy.

This clonotype was found once. The CDR3 DNA follows: TGCAGTGCTAGAGCCCAGGGGGCAACTAGCACTGAAGCTTTCTTT. Protein: CSARAQGATSTEAFF. This sequence joins TRBV20-1 and TRBJ1-1; TRBD1 matches 8 bases. Per germline, CDR1 DFQATT and CDR2 SNEGSKA (reference sequence). The CDR3 sequence is 15 residues long. Trimming at V came to 1 base and at J to 4 bases, leaving 8 bases not matched to a gene.

There are many counts of this clonotype. V is TRBV28 and J is TRBJ2-7; tentative D call: TRBD2 (6 bases). V shed 6 bases and J shed 5 bases, with 17 bases lying between them. There are 14 residues in the CDR3. Germline assignment: CDR1 MDHEN and CDR2 SYDVKM. The CDR3 spells CASSRPEGRNEQYF. CDR3 DNA: TGTGCCAGCAGCCGACCGGAGGGCCGGAACGAGCAGTACTTC.

The rearrangement uses TRBV6-1 and TRBJ1-2; D gene uncertain. CDR1 is MNHNS, CDR2 SASEGT, per germline. This CDR3 contains 10 residues. V was shortened by 10 bases and J by 5 bases, with 8 bases between the two germline ends. The CDR3 DNA reads TGTGCCACCGAGGGATATGGCTACACCTTC. Translated: CATEGYGYTF.

This clonotype has ten or more counts. The rearrangement uses TRBV27 and TRBJ2-7, with TRBD1 matching over 8 bases. From germline, CDR1 is MNHEY and CDR2 SMNVEV (reference sequence). Trimming removed 8 bases from V and 5 bases from J; junction bases left unmatched: 8. There are 13 residues in the CDR3. In nucleotides, the CDR3 is TGTGCCAGCTGGGCGGGACAGGTAAACGAGCAGTACTTC. It specifies CASWAGQVNEQYF.

CDR3 protein: CSARDGGSRSNQPQHF. The DNA for the CDR3 is TGCAGTGCTAGAGATGGGGGGAGCAGAAGCAATCAGCCCCAGCATTTT. This chain links TRBV20-1 with TRBJ1-5, with D tentatively TRBD1 (5 bases). The CDR3 sequence is 16 residues long. Trimming took 0 bases from V and 1 from J, leaving 13 bases between them. CDR1 DFQATT and CDR2 SNEGSKA come from the germline V gene (reference sequence).